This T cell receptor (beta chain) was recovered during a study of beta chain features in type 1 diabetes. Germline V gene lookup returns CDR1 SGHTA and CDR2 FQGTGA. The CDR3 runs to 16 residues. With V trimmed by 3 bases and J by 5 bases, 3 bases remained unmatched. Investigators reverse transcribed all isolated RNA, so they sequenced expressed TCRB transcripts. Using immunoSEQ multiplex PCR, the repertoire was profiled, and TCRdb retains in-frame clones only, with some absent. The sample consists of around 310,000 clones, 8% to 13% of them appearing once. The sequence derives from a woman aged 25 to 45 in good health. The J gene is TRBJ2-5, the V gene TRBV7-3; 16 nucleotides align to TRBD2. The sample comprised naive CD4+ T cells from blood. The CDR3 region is CASSFGTSGRGETQYF. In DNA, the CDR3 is TGTGCCAGCAGCTTCGGGACTAGCGGGAGGGGGGAGACCCAGTACTTC. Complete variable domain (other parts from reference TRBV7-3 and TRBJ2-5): GAGVSQTPSNKVTEKGKYVELRCDPISGHTALYWYRQSLGQGPEFLIYFQGTGAADDSGLPNDRFFAVRPEGSVSTLKIQRTERGDSAVYLCASSFGTSGRGETQYFGPGTRLLVL.